The source of this TCR beta chain is a study of CD8 T cells in Susac syndrome. This CDR3 is 15 amino acids long. Germline V gene sequence: CDR1 SNHLY, CDR2 FYNNEI. V dropped 0 bases and J dropped 7 bases, with 12 bases sitting between them. CD8+ and CD4+ T cells from blood underwent TCR beta sequencing, which was carried out in a high-throughput format. An input of 0.5 to 1 ug of RNA was subjected to reverse transcription using random hexamers. Amplification of the TCR beta CDR3 was carried out by immunoSEQ multiplex PCR, which spanned a total of 54 Vbeta and 13 Jbeta segments. One entry per CDR3 protein results from TCRdb running MiXCR on the immunoSEQ multiplex PCR reads. The sample yields a few hundred thousand distinct CDR3 sequences, 80% to 95% seen once.

This chain uses TRBV2 with TRBJ1-4; weak D call: TRBD1 (6 bases). The sequenced material came from CD8+ T cells from PBMCs. The TCR originated in a human donor with multiple sclerosis. The CDR3 nucleotides are TGTGCCAGCAGTGAAGCGGGGCCGGGGGCTGAAAAACTGTTTTTT. As protein: CASSEAGPGAEKLFF.